Shown below are 17 T cell receptor beta chains from a single sample sequenced in a study of T cell responses to AZD1222 COVID-19 vaccine. Profiling relied on immunoSEQ multiplex PCR, and the TCRdb table lists in-frame clones only, not all of them. The sample lists over 120,000 clones; approximately 90% were seen once. Material: peripheral blood, obtained on day 0 of AZD1222 vaccination. Receptors originate from an adult in good health.

V is TRBV27 and J is TRBJ2-2; D is unresolved. Trimming left V 5 bases short and J 0 bases short, with 13 bases between. Germline loops: CDR1 MNHEY, CDR2 SMNVEV (reference sequence). The CDR3 covers 16 residues. The CDR3 sequence: CASSLLLAANTGELFF. CDR3 in DNA: TGTGCCAGCAGTCTCCTCCTGGCGGCGAACACCGGGGAGCTGTTTTTT.

This clone was counted once. The rearrangement joins TRBV9 to TRBJ2-5, with TRBD2 identical over 13 bases. CDR1 and CDR2 (germline): SGDLS, YYNGEE. The CDR3 has 16 residues. J gave up 5 bases and V 3 bases, and 7 bases lay outside the gene matches. The DNA of the CDR3 is TGTGCCAGCAGCGGAGGGACTAGCGGGATAGCGGAGACCCAGTACTTC. Translation gives CASSGGTSGIAETQYF. The full variable domain, completed using reference TRBV9 and TRBJ2-5, is DSGVTQTPKHLITATGQRVTLRCSPRSGDLSVYWYQQSLDQGLQFLIQYYNGEERAKGNILERFSAQQFPDLHSELNLSSLELGDSALYFCASSGGTSGIAETQYFGPGTRLLVL.

The genes are TRBV27 and TRBJ2-7, with 13 bases matching TRBD2. The CDR3 contains 17 residues. Trimming removed 3 bases from V and 6 bases from J; junction bases left unmatched: 11. Germline assignment: CDR1 MNHEY and CDR2 SMNVEV (reference sequence). CDR3 region: CASSFGTSGAASPEQYF. The CDR3, as DNA: TGTGCCAGCAGTTTTGGGACTAGCGGGGCGGCCAGTCCCGAGCAGTACTTC.

CDR3 bases: TGTGCCAGCAGTCCGACAGCGGGAGCTCGTGAGCAGTACTTC. This gives the protein CASSPTAGAREQYF. The V gene is TRBV6-6, the J gene TRBJ2-7; 8 bases are shared with TRBD2. Germline CDR1 reads MNHNY; CDR2 reads SVGAGI (reference sequence). Trimming took 5 bases from V and 7 from J; bases not matched to a gene: 10. The CDR3 sequence is 14 residues long.

The chain combines TRBV19 with TRBJ1-4; no clear D. CDR1 and CDR2 from the germline V gene are LNHDA and SQIVND (reference sequence). Trimming shortened V by 1 base and J by 5 bases, and 5 bases separated the two germline ends. The CDR3 runs to 13 residues. The CDR3 spells CASSIVYNEKLFF. The CDR3 DNA sequence: TGTGCCAGTAGTATAGTCTACAATGAAAAACTGTTTTTT. Combining the CDR3 with reference TRBV19 and TRBJ1-4 gives the whole variable domain DGGITQSPKYLFRKEGQNVTLSCEQNLNHDAMYWYRQDPGQGLRLIYYSQIVNDFQKGDIAEGYSVSREKKESFPLTVTSAQKNPTAFYLCASSIVYNEKLFFGSGTQLSVL.

The chain uses TRBV7-3 and TRBJ2-2; possibly TRBD2 for D (5 bases). Trimming removed 2 bases from V and 6 bases from J, with 10 bases in between. CDR1 is SGHTA and CDR2 is FQGTGA in the germline V gene. The length of the CDR3 is 14 residues. This CDR3 is CASSLVGASGELFF. Here the CDR3 DNA reads TGTGCCAGCAGCTTAGTGGGAGCCTCCGGGGAGCTGTTTTTT.

The chain links TRBV18 to TRBJ1-2; D is ambiguous. The CDR3 loop spans 18 amino acids. Trimming removed 2 bases at V and 3 bases at J, with 22 bases between. Per the germline V gene, CDR1 is KGHSH and CDR2 is LQKENI. The CDR3 sequence is CASSPNEVKVLPDYGYTF. Written as DNA, the CDR3 is TGTGCCAGCTCACCAAACGAGGTGAAGGTTCTTCCAGACTATGGCTACACCTTC.

The CDR3 is CASSQYPSAAQELFF. CDR3 bases: TGTGCCAGCAGCCAATATCCATCCGCCGCCCAGGAACTGTTTTTT. The rearrangement uses TRBV14 and TRBJ1-4, with D unclear. With 2 bases removed from V and 12 bases from J, the gap between germline ends came to 19 bases. This CDR3 is built from 15 residues. Germline V gives CDR1 SGHDN, CDR2 FVKESK.

The chain combines TRBV19 with TRBJ2-3, with TRBD2 identical over 9 bases. Germline trimming cut 4 bases from V and 0 bases from J; bases unmatched to any gene: 2. The CDR3 consists of 15 residues. The germline CDR1 and CDR2 sequences are LNHDA and SQIVND (reference sequence). CDR3 protein: CASSRLAGSTDTQYF. CDR3 nucleotides: TGTGCCAGTAGTAGGCTAGCGGGAAGCACAGATACGCAGTATTTT.

The rearrangement joins TRBV7-9 to TRBJ1-1; D is uncertain. V was shortened by 4 bases and J by 0 bases, with 12 bases between the two germline ends. Germline CDR1 is SEHNR and CDR2 is FQNEAQ (reference sequence). This CDR3 has 15 amino acids. This CDR3 is CASSSSTNMNTEAFF. The CDR3 coding sequence is TGTGCCAGCAGCTCATCGACAAACATGAACACTGAAGCTTTCTTT.

This clone occurred a few times. The V and J genes are TRBV9 and TRBJ2-1; 10 bases are a match to TRBD1. The ends lost 3 bases at V and 6 bases at J; junction bases unmatched: 9. Germline loops: CDR1 SGDLS, CDR2 YYNGEE. The CDR3 extends over 16 amino acids. CDR3 DNA: TGTGCCAGCAGCGCCGGGGCCGGGACAGGGGTCAATGAGCAGTTCTTC. It specifies CASSAGAGTGVNEQFF.

V gene TRBV15 combines with J gene TRBJ1-2; D unclear. This CDR3 spans 14 amino acids. Germline V gene lookup returns CDR1 LNHNV and CDR2 YYDKDF (reference sequence). V was clipped by 1 base and J by 6 bases, with 12 bases between them. The CDR3 coding sequence is TGTGCCACCAGCAGAGGCCGGCGACCGGATGGCTACACCTTC. It codes for CATSRGRRPDGYTF.

The chain uses TRBV12-3 or TRBV12-4 and TRBJ2-7; no definite D call. Trimming shortened V by 2 bases and J by 4 bases, and 6 bases separated the two germline ends. This CDR3 is built from 12 residues. CDR3 residues: CASSLLRYEQYF. CDR3 sequence (DNA): TGTGCCAGCAGTTTACTCAGGTACGAGCAGTACTTC.

The CDR3 DNA reads as TGTGCCAGCAGTTCGGGACTAGCGGGAGTGGGGGGGGAGCTGTTTTTT. The encoded protein is CASSSGLAGVGGELFF. This sequence joins TRBV7-2 and TRBJ2-2; 14 nucleotides line up with TRBD2. Trimming cost V 6 bases and J 8 bases; bases outside gene matches: 8. Germline V gene data show CDR1 as SGHTA and CDR2 as FQGNSA. CDR3 length: 16 residues.

The gene calls are TRBV28 and TRBJ2-7, with 9 positions matching TRBD1. CDR1 MDHEN and CDR2 SYDVKM come from the germline V gene. V trimming: 6 bases; J trimming: 7 bases; junction bases outside the gene matches: 16. This CDR3 region has 16 residues. The CDR3 region is CASRLRRDRVREEQYF. The CDR3 bases are TGTGCCAGCAGACTCCGACGGGACAGGGTTAGGGAAGAGCAGTACTTC.

The V and J genes are TRBV7-5 and TRBJ1-2. TRBV7-5 is marked as a pseudogene. The CDR3 contains 16 residues. This CDR3 is CVRIFSRSGEFYGYTF. The CDR3 coding sequence is TGTGTCAGAATTTTCAGTAGATCGGGGGAGTTCTATGGCTACACCTTC.

This sequence joins TRBV19 and TRBJ1-5; D is possibly TRBD1 (6 bases). Germline V CDR1 and CDR2: LNHDA, SQIVND (reference sequence). The CDR3 runs 17 residues. V lost 5 bases and J lost 0, with 17 bases in between. The CDR3 sequence: CASSFLTGSYSNQPQHF. The CDR3 DNA sequence: TGTGCCAGTAGTTTCCTAACAGGGAGCTATAGCAATCAGCCCCAGCATTTT.